This record covers a single T cell receptor (beta chain). Its antigen is unknown. The data were obtained in a study of cytomegalovirus exposure and HLA in healthy donors. The wider study: Within an early data release were about 90 million unique TCRs drawn from HLA-typed donors. General study points: Later on, a genetic analysis was performed. It linked a missense variant in DCLRE1C with V- and J-gene trimming of TCR beta.

60 Vbeta and 13 Jbeta primers were used in PCR. Assay: immunoSEQ multiplex PCR; the TCRdb copy retains only in-frame clones and omits some. The sample has about 90,000 clones, approximately 56% seen once. Input material: PBMCs. This sequence originates from a young woman in good health and CMV-seropositive.

The CDR3 sequence is CASSLVQDGTASAPLHF. CDR3 nucleotides: TGTGCCAGCAGTTTAGTCCAAGACGGGACAGCCTCGGCACCCCTCCACTTT. The rearrangement joins TRBV28 to TRBJ1-6; 7 nucleotides agree with TRBD1. V gave up 2 bases and J gave up 11 bases; unmatched junction bases: 15. The CDR3 is made up of 17 amino acids. Germline V CDR1 and CDR2: MDHEN, SYDVKM. Variable domain in full (rest from reference TRBV28 and TRBJ1-6): DVKVTQSSRYLVKRTGEKVFLECVQDMDHENMFWYRQDPGLGLRLIYFSYDVKMKEKGDIPEGYSVSREKKERFSLILESASTNQTSMYLCASSLVQDGTASAPLHFGNGTRLTVT.